This TCR beta chain comes out of a study of T-cell memory formation after mild COVID-19 (dated by TCRdb to about 2021). Regarding the study in general: TCR sequence clusters from the two donors were found to be largely donor specific. In a couple of donors, T-cell clones that expanded and contracted after mild COVID-19 were tracked by sequencing TCRalpha and TCRbeta repertoires over time. Two young, previously healthy adult volunteers, one female and one male, were included in the cohort. The paper's findings and limits, for the study overall: Contracting CD4+ clones were located mainly in the CM and EM memory subsets, whereas CD8+ clones were found to be enriched in EMRA. Only a couple of mild cases were covered in the study, and larger cohorts including severe cases with pre-infection samples were considered necessary. SARS-CoV-2 specificity of the second-wave clones peaking on day 37 was not confirmed. From day 15 to 85, contracting clones showed balanced CD4/CD8 phenotypes, whereas a second wave of clones that expanded from day 15 to 37 leaned towards CD4+. Some responding clones were found in pre-infection memory, which suggests that pre-existing cross-reactive memory T cells took part in the SARS-CoV-2 response.

For this chain, trimming is 8 bases at the V end and 4 bases at the J end, and the number of junction bases without a gene match is 8. CDR1 MRHNA and CDR2 SNTAGT are derived from the germline V gene. The CDR3 holds 14 amino acids from the cysteine to the phenylalanine. The sequence is cut down to CDR3 DNA, 42 bases in frame from base 1. Ficoll-Paque density gradient centrifugation was used to isolate PBMCs. Comment on this clonotype: The specificity of this receptor is unknown. Per-base quality was not reported, and no clone a single base away is much larger than it.

Sequenced on an Illumina NovaSeq 6000. cDNA libraries for TCRalpha and TCRbeta were prepared by 5'RACE using constant-segment primers, with sample barcodes and unique molecular identifiers added. Trizol reagent was used to extract RNA from every sample. Amplification of the libraries took two PCR steps, and the second step added a second sample barcode plus Illumina TruSeq adapters. The libraries were sequenced on an Illumina NovaSeq using 2 x 150 bp paired-end reads. On the study's bioinformatics: Demultiplexing of reads and collapsing into UMI-guided consensus sequences were performed with migec v1.2.7. With mixcr v2.1.11, UMI consensuses were aligned to TRA and TRB V and J templates and assembled into clonotypes. A clonotype was counted as expanded or contracted only when both edgeR and NoisET called the clonotype significant, with the noise models trained on biological replicates. For edgeR calls, the thresholds were a false discovery rate-adjusted p below 0.01 and a log2 fold-change of 1. As an exploratory analysis of dynamics, max-normalized trajectories of the 1000 most abundant clonotypes were examined by PCA with hierarchical clustering. The CD4 or CD8 phenotype of responding clones was assigned using the separately sequenced CD4+ and CD8+ repertoires. TCRdb ran its own pipeline on the public reads, namely fastp trimming at Q25 and MiXCR clone calling, and kept in-frame beta chains. Under each unique CDR3 protein, matching rows form one entry showing the most common genes and DNA. These V and J calls derive from TCRdb rather than the authors' analysis. Counted in this sample were around 250,000 distinct CDR3 sequences; roughly 16% of them appeared once. The ten largest clonotypes hold roughly 20% of the sample.

The receptor was derived from a man in his late teens or twenties who had mild COVID-19 (a few samples of this study predate the infection). The sample titles of this study are shuffled in the database, so cell type and time point are left out; the donor was told from shared clones. The sample comprised PBMCs or a T cell subset sorted from them (not recorded which). The rearranged chain carries TRBV6-4 and TRBJ1-1; TRBD1 agrees with 9 junctional bases. The bases read TGTGCCAGCCGACGGGACAGGGAGGGCACTGAAGCTTTCTTT. This is translated as CASRRDREGTEAFF.